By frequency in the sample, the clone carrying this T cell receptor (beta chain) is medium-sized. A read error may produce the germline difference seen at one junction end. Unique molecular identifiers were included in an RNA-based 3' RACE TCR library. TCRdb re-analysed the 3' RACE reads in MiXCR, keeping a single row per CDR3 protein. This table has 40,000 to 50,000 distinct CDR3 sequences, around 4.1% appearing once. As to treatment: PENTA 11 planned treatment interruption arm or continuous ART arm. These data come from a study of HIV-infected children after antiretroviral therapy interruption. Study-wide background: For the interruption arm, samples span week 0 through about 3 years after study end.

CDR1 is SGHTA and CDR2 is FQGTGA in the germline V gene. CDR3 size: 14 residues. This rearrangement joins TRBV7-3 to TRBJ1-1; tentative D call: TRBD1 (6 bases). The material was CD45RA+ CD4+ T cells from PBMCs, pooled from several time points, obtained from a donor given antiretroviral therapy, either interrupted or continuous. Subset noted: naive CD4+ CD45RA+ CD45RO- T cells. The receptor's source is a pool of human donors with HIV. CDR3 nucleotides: TGTGCCAGCAGCTTAAGGCCCACAGGGACCGAAGCTTTTTTT. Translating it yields CASSLRPTGTEAFF.